A selection of T cell receptor beta chains follows, all from one sample in a study of regulatory T cells in long-lasting Graves disease. TCRdb passed the multiplex PCR reads through MiXCR, listing each CDR3 protein once. The data hold a few hundred thousand distinct CDR3 sequences, with approximately 25% observed a single time. Sample: peripheral blood mononuclear cells (PBMCs), taken when the disease was refractory, from a patient treated with antithyroid drugs. These receptors were collected from a woman in her forties with Graves disease. Both conserved end residues are part of each CDR3. Each record gives: V gene, D gene, clone size, J gene, CDR3 protein, CDR3 DNA. The D gene is left open where the match is weak. The size field is filled for only some rows; it gives once, few, many or a size class.

v_call: TRBV28
d_call: -
clone_size: many
j_call: TRBJ2-1
cdr3_aa: CASSLLRQQSNEQFF
cdr3_nt: TGTGCCAGCAGTTTACTGCGGCAACAGTCCAATGAGCAGTTCTTC

v_call: TRBV20-1
d_call: -
clone_size: many
j_call: TRBJ2-7
cdr3_aa: CSAQNPPLQYF
cdr3_nt: TGCAGTGCTCAAAACCCGCCACTACAGTACTTC

v_call: TRBV6-2/TRBV6-3
d_call: TRBD2
clone_size: many
j_call: TRBJ2-7
cdr3_aa: CASSYSFLAGANEQYF
cdr3_nt: TGTGCCAGCAGTTACTCCTTCCTAGCGGGAGCGAACGAGCAGTACTTC

v_call: TRBV5-1
d_call: -
clone_size: few
j_call: TRBJ2-5
cdr3_aa: CASSLIPLGQGFAETQYF
cdr3_nt: TGCGCCAGCAGCTTAATCCCCTTGGGACAAGGGTTCGCAGAGACCCAGTACTTC

v_call: TRBV29-1
d_call: -
clone_size: -
j_call: TRBJ1-6
cdr3_aa: CSVMADYNSPLHF
cdr3_nt: TGCAGCGTTATGGCTGATTATAATTCACCCCTCCACTTT

v_call: TRBV5-1
d_call: TRBD2
clone_size: many
j_call: TRBJ2-7
cdr3_aa: CASSRGTSGRTYEQYF
cdr3_nt: TGCGCCAGTAGCAGGGGGACTAGCGGGAGGACGTACGAGCAGTACTTC

v_call: TRBV4-1
d_call: -
clone_size: -
j_call: TRBJ1-1
cdr3_aa: CASSQTSGVPEAFF
cdr3_nt: TGCGCCAGCAGCCAAACATCAGGGGTCCCAGAAGCTTTCTTT

v_call: TRBV28
d_call: TRBD2
clone_size: many
j_call: TRBJ2-7
cdr3_aa: CASSLIGRSSGRAHYEQYF
cdr3_nt: TGTGCCAGCAGTTTAATCGGCAGGTCTAGCGGGAGGGCCCACTACGAGCAGTACTTC

v_call: TRBV12-3/TRBV12-4
d_call: -
clone_size: many
j_call: TRBJ2-5
cdr3_aa: CASSLFPQETQYF
cdr3_nt: TGTGCCAGCAGCCTATTTCCCCAAGAGACCCAGTACTTC

v_call: TRBV28
d_call: TRBD1
clone_size: few
j_call: TRBJ1-5
cdr3_aa: CASSFRTGGGNQPQHF
cdr3_nt: TGTGCCAGCAGTTTTAGGACAGGGGGCGGCAATCAGCCCCAGCATTTT

v_call: TRBV20-1
d_call: -
clone_size: many
j_call: TRBJ1-5
cdr3_aa: CSARGVHWPQHF
cdr3_nt: TGCAGTGCTAGAGGTGTTCACTGGCCCCAGCATTTT

v_call: TRBV13
d_call: -
clone_size: many
j_call: TRBJ2-5
cdr3_aa: CASRDQRGQETQYF
cdr3_nt: TGTGCCAGCAGGGATCAAAGGGGGCAAGAGACCCAGTACTTC

v_call: TRBV20-1
d_call: TRBD2
clone_size: many
j_call: TRBJ2-7
cdr3_aa: CSATGTSGYEQYF
cdr3_nt: TGCAGTGCTACCGGGACTAGCGGATACGAGCAGTACTTC

v_call: TRBV2
d_call: TRBD1
clone_size: -
j_call: TRBJ1-5
cdr3_aa: CASSKLETGVLNQPQHF
cdr3_nt: TGTGCCAGCAGTAAACTGGAGACAGGGGTCCTGAATCAGCCCCAGCATTTT

v_call: TRBV5-1
d_call: TRBD2
clone_size: -
j_call: TRBJ2-7
cdr3_aa: CASSRTSDLNEQYF
cdr3_nt: TGCGCCAGCAGCCGGACTAGCGACCTAAACGAGCAGTACTTC

v_call: TRBV29-1
d_call: -
clone_size: -
j_call: TRBJ2-3
cdr3_aa: CSVGRQASTDTQYF
cdr3_nt: TGCAGCGTTGGAAGGCAGGCTAGCACAGATACGCAGTATTTT

v_call: TRBV3-1
d_call: TRBD1
clone_size: -
j_call: TRBJ1-2
cdr3_aa: CASSQSGGGYGYTF
cdr3_nt: TGTGCCAGCAGCCAGTCAGGGGGGGGCTATGGCTACACCTTC

v_call: TRBV7-9
d_call: TRBD1
clone_size: -
j_call: TRBJ2-1
cdr3_aa: CASSLNRGLEQFF
cdr3_nt: TGTGCCAGCAGCCTCAACAGGGGGCTTGAGCAGTTCTTC

v_call: TRBV6-5
d_call: TRBD1
clone_size: -
j_call: TRBJ2-1
cdr3_aa: CASSYSVGQGAYNEQFF
cdr3_nt: TGTGCCAGCAGTTACTCGGTGGGACAGGGGGCTTACAATGAGCAGTTCTTC

v_call: TRBV28
d_call: TRBD2
clone_size: many
j_call: TRBJ2-7
cdr3_aa: CASSSGTSGNYYEQYF
cdr3_nt: TGTGCCAGCAGTTCGGGGACTAGCGGGAATTACTACGAGCAGTACTTC

v_call: TRBV6-1
d_call: TRBD2
clone_size: -
j_call: TRBJ2-7
cdr3_aa: CASGREIYEQYF
cdr3_nt: TGTGCCAGCGGGCGGGAGATCTACGAGCAGTACTTC

v_call: TRBV12-3/TRBV12-4
d_call: -
clone_size: few
j_call: TRBJ1-1
cdr3_aa: CASSLAGAITNTEAFF
cdr3_nt: TGTGCCAGCAGTTTAGCAGGGGCGATTACGAACACTGAAGCTTTCTTT

v_call: TRBV3-1
d_call: -
clone_size: -
j_call: TRBJ1-3
cdr3_aa: CASSQELGNTIYF
cdr3_nt: TGTGCCAGCAGCCAAGAACTTGGAAACACCATATATTTT

v_call: TRBV5-4
d_call: -
clone_size: -
j_call: TRBJ1-1
cdr3_aa: CASSLRGGVTVTMNTEAFF
cdr3_nt: TGTGCCAGCAGCTTGAGGGGGGGTGTGACGGTGACCATGAACACTGAAGCTTTCTTT

v_call: TRBV29-1
d_call: -
clone_size: -
j_call: TRBJ2-3
cdr3_aa: CSVVQGGGWDTQYF
cdr3_nt: TGCAGCGTTGTCCAGGGGGGCGGCTGGGATACGCAGTATTTT

v_call: TRBV12-3/TRBV12-4
d_call: -
clone_size: many
j_call: TRBJ1-1
cdr3_aa: CASSLVKTETKAFF
cdr3_nt: TGTGCCAGCAGTTTAGTTAAGACAGAAACTAAAGCTTTCTTT

v_call: TRBV7-2
d_call: -
clone_size: -
j_call: TRBJ2-4
cdr3_aa: CASSVRQEEIQYF
cdr3_nt: TGTGCCAGCAGCGTTAGACAGGAGGAAATTCAGTACTTC

v_call: TRBV20-1
d_call: -
clone_size: many
j_call: TRBJ2-7
cdr3_aa: CSARASGYEQYF
cdr3_nt: TGCAGTGCTAGAGCCAGCGGCTACGAGCAGTACTTC

v_call: TRBV5-1
d_call: -
clone_size: -
j_call: TRBJ2-2
cdr3_aa: CASSLVVASGELFF
cdr3_nt: TGCGCCAGCAGCTTGGTAGTAGCATCCGGGGAGCTGTTTTTT

v_call: TRBV4-1
d_call: TRBD2
clone_size: once
j_call: TRBJ2-1
cdr3_aa: CASSQTSGSFNEQFF
cdr3_nt: TGCGCCAGCAGCCAAACTAGCGGGAGTTTTAATGAGCAGTTCTTC

v_call: TRBV28
d_call: -
clone_size: many
j_call: TRBJ1-2
cdr3_aa: CASSSVTVFYGYTF
cdr3_nt: TGTGCCAGCAGTTCCGTGACGGTTTTTTATGGCTACACCTTC

v_call: TRBV24-1
d_call: -
clone_size: many
j_call: TRBJ1-1
cdr3_aa: CATSDGTENTEAFF
cdr3_nt: TGTGCCACCAGTGATGGGACCGAGAACACTGAAGCTTTCTTT

v_call: TRBV11-2
d_call: TRBD1
clone_size: many
j_call: TRBJ2-2
cdr3_aa: CASSFGRGTGELFF
cdr3_nt: TGTGCCAGCAGCTTCGGCAGGGGGACCGGGGAGCTGTTTTTT

v_call: TRBV28
d_call: -
clone_size: -
j_call: TRBJ1-2
cdr3_aa: CASRFALNYGYTF
cdr3_nt: TGTGCCAGCAGGTTCGCCTTGAACTATGGCTACACCTTC

v_call: TRBV11-2
d_call: TRBD2
clone_size: few
j_call: TRBJ2-7
cdr3_aa: CASSLEAGGPREQYF
cdr3_nt: TGTGCCAGCAGCTTAGAGGCGGGAGGGCCGCGCGAGCAGTACTTC

v_call: TRBV29-1
d_call: TRBD1
clone_size: many
j_call: TRBJ2-7
cdr3_aa: CSAVTGVHEQYF
cdr3_nt: TGCAGCGCAGTAACAGGGGTCCACGAGCAGTACTTC

v_call: TRBV9
d_call: -
clone_size: few
j_call: TRBJ1-1
cdr3_aa: CASSVAGNTEAFF
cdr3_nt: TGTGCCAGCAGCGTAGCAGGTAACACTGAAGCTTTCTTT

v_call: TRBV2
d_call: TRBD1
clone_size: many
j_call: TRBJ2-7
cdr3_aa: CASRTGGSYEQYF
cdr3_nt: TGTGCCAGCAGGACAGGGGGTTCCTACGAGCAGTACTTC

v_call: TRBV20-1
d_call: TRBD2
clone_size: -
j_call: TRBJ2-1
cdr3_aa: CSARLAGFDGEQFF
cdr3_nt: TGCAGTGCTAGACTAGCGGGGTTCGACGGTGAGCAGTTCTTC

v_call: TRBV7-9
d_call: TRBD2
clone_size: many
j_call: TRBJ2-7
cdr3_aa: CASSSGLNYEQYF
cdr3_nt: TGTGCCAGCAGCTCGGGACTAAACTACGAGCAGTACTTC